The rows below give T cell receptor beta chains drawn from one sample of a study of sequential checkpoint blockade in melanoma. The method was immunoSEQ multiplex PCR; TCRdb's version includes in-frame clones alone and lacks a portion of them. This table has about 37,000 clones, 32% appearing once. Specimen: tumor tissue (inferred from file names), collected from a patient given nivolumab and ipilimumab in sequence. These receptors originate from a human donor with melanoma. CDR3s leave out the opening cysteine and the closing phenylalanine or tryptophan.

V: TRBV29-1
CDR3: SVEVAGRGYT

V: TRBV25-1
CDR3: ASSGGQGTDTQY

V: TRBV25-1
CDR3: ASSDYSGGNEQF

V: TRBV19
CDR3: ASSIEGGSDIERYT

V: TRBV6-8
CDR3: AINGQGWDGYT

V: TRBV28
CDR3: ASSLWGDNNQPQH

V: TRBV11-3
CDR3: ASSLTFPGTSGRATDTQY

V: TRBV15
CDR3: ATSRAEGVRQPQH

V: TRBV12-1
CDR3: ASSPGFPTDTQY

V: TRBV19
CDR3: ASSRTSGNQETQY

V: TRBV15
CDR3: ASSSRTSGGYEQF

V: TRBV6-8
CDR3: ASSGGEFDTEAF

V: TRBV7-1
CDR3: ASSLIPSGTELF

V: TRBV6-8
CDR3: ASSPLGPVVQLGTNEKLF

V: TRBV6-1
CDR3: AISEGGQRQETQY

V: TRBV18
CDR3: ASSREFGTEAF

V: TRBV6-8
CDR3: AIRPRTSGGTGELF

V: TRBV9
CDR3: ASSAPPLASSYEQY

V: TRBV29-1
CDR3: SVEDDRDRGGYGYT

V: TRBV30
CDR3: AWSGTSGSEQY

V: TRBV19
CDR3: ASSMGQGRTEAF

V: TRBV5-1
CDR3: ASSLNIDGTGELF

V: TRBV6-8
CDR3: ASRESGRSLDTQY

V: TRBV6-8
CDR3: ASSSRVSGTSYEQY

V: TRBV29-1
CDR3: SVPGQASPFNEQF

V: TRBV28
CDR3: ASSFEGRSPLH

V: TRBV11-3
CDR3: ASSLTGVRHGYT

V: TRBV11-3
CDR3: ASSLDLGSNQPQH

V: TRBV9
CDR3: ASSGDSGSHNEQF

V: TRBV15
CDR3: ATSRGGEQVNEKLF

V: TRBV1
CDR3: ASSSGQGGTEAF

V: TRBV5-1
CDR3: ASSLGTSGGYNEQF

V: TRBV30
CDR3: AYAKVRGPGEQF

V: TRBV11-3
CDR3: ASSPWINTDTQY

V: TRBV5-1
CDR3: ASSLGSVTGELF

V: TRBV6-8
CDR3: ASSQALSGNTIY

V: TRBV5-8
CDR3: ASSLALTGELF

V: TRBV10-3
CDR3: AISEFSRGQETQY

V: TRBV5-1
CDR3: ASSLSPYQETQY

V: TRBV5-1
CDR3: ASKGGQGNYNEQF

V: TRBV5-1
CDR3: ASSLLVGPTYEQY

V: TRBV12-5
CDR3: ASGQDFYGYT

V: TRBV5-1
CDR3: ASSLGTGPSYEQY

V: TRBV1
CDR3: ASSQDSVADTQY

V: TRBV14
CDR3: ASSSRSRWNTQY

V: TRBV28
CDR3: ASRLAGGRYNEQF

V: TRBV30
CDR3: AWSPATGVRGGQY

V: TRBV14
CDR3: ASSRLTESNYGYT

V: TRBV18
CDR3: ASSPGGGGNTIY

V: TRBV28
CDR3: ASSPGPVKNYGYT

V: TRBV7-1
CDR3: ASSLSPGPGELF

V: TRBV30
CDR3: AWSRATNEKLF

V: TRBV10-3
CDR3: AISESFYEQY

V: TRBV9
CDR3: ASSSFANVLT

V: TRBV23-1
CDR3: ASSQREFDGQY

V: TRBV9
CDR3: ASSVAGATNEKLF

V: TRBV19
CDR3: ASSPGTDTQY

V: TRBV18
CDR3: ASSPFDVDNYGYT

V: TRBV11-3
CDR3: ASSLGASEFSNQPQH

V: TRBV19
CDR3: ATSPGASNQPQH